This T cell receptor (beta chain) is drawn from a study of radiation and T cells in renal cell carcinoma. In the study overall: Nephrectomy followed 15 Gy stereotactic body radiation by 4 weeks.

A note on this clone: What it recognizes is unknown.

Study-wide findings and caveats: In blood, top tumor clones expanded by 2 weeks, shrinking by 4.

Profiling relied on immunoSEQ multiplex PCR, and the TCRdb table lists in-frame clones only, not all of them. The data contain approximately 150,000 clones, around four fifths of them singletons. Sample time point: baseline pretreatment blood. Regarding treatment: 15 Gy SBRT to primary tumor, nephrectomy 4 weeks later. Blood was sampled at baseline, 2 weeks and 4 weeks after SBRT. This sequence originates from a woman aged 45-60 years with renal cell carcinoma. The source material was blood, sampled from a patient whose treatment included radiotherapy and nephrectomy.

This chain's CDR3 is CAWRRTETTEAFF. In nucleotides, the CDR3 is TGTGCCTGGAGACGTACAGAAACCACTGAAGCTTTCTTT. This chain links TRBV30 with TRBJ1-1; D is unclear. The V gene's germline CDR1 is GTSNPN and CDR2 SVGIG (reference sequence). CDR3 length: 13 residues. Trimming removed 3 bases from V and 4 bases from J, with 12 bases in between.